This is a list of T cell receptor beta chains from one sample in a study of blood T cell repertoires in COVID-19. Assay: immunoSEQ multiplex PCR; the TCRdb copy retains only in-frame clones and omits some. The sample has about 290,000 clones, about 85% seen once. Material: peripheral blood. Every receptor here comes from a woman aged 50 to 65 with active or convalescent COVID-19. Each CDR3 is given with its conserved first and last residue. Fields, in order: J gene, clone size, V gene, D gene, CDR3 DNA, CDR3 protein. D genes are given only for firm matches. Not every row has a clone size; where given, it reads once, few, many or a size class.

J: TRBJ1-1; size: .; V: TRBV28; D: .; DNA: TGTGCCAGCACCCTCAAACGCGGGTTCATGAACACTGAAGCTTTCTTT; CDR3: CASTLKRGFMNTEAFF
J: TRBJ2-7; size: few; V: TRBV6-5; D: .; DNA: TGTGCCAGCAGTTATGGGACATTGAGCGAGCAGTACTTC; CDR3: CASSYGTLSEQYF
J: TRBJ2-6; size: once; V: TRBV9; D: TRBD1; DNA: TGTGCCAGCAGCGGCCTCGGGACAGGGGACCCCTCTGGGGCCAACGTCCTGACTTTC; CDR3: CASSGLGTGDPSGANVLTF
J: TRBJ1-2; size: many; V: TRBV28; D: .; DNA: TGTGCCAGCACCCTCGGCTATGGCTACACCTTC; CDR3: CASTLGYGYTF
J: TRBJ2-1; size: .; V: TRBV7-9; D: .; DNA: TGTGCCAGCAGCTTAGTTGGACGCAGGGATGAGCAGTTCTTC; CDR3: CASSLVGRRDEQFF
J: TRBJ2-2; size: many; V: TRBV19; D: .; DNA: TGTGCCAGTAGGAGATTAGGGGCCGGGGAGCTGTTTTTT; CDR3: CASRRLGAGELFF
J: TRBJ1-1; size: .; V: TRBV19; D: TRBD1; DNA: TGTGCCAGTAGTATTCCCCAACAGGGGGCCTCATCTAACACTGAAGCTTTCTTT; CDR3: CASSIPQQGASSNTEAFF
J: TRBJ1-1; size: once; V: TRBV6-5; D: TRBD1; DNA: TGTGCCAGCACTCCGGGACAGGCGAACACTGAAGCTTTCTTT; CDR3: CASTPGQANTEAFF
J: TRBJ1-1; size: .; V: TRBV14; D: .; DNA: TGTGCCAGCAGCCAAGAGCCGAGGGTGAACACTGAAGCTTTCTTT; CDR3: CASSQEPRVNTEAFF
J: TRBJ2-5; size: .; V: TRBV12-5; D: .; DNA: TGTGCTAGTGGCTTGGGGGCGGAGACCCAGTACTTC; CDR3: CASGLGAETQYF
J: TRBJ1-2; size: .; V: TRBV6-1; D: TRBD1; DNA: TGTGCCAGCAGTGAAGTGTGGGGGACAGGATATTTTAACTATGGCTACACCTTC; CDR3: CASSEVWGTGYFNYGYTF
J: TRBJ1-2; size: .; V: TRBV19; D: TRBD1; DNA: TGTGCCAGTAGTGCAAGATTCACCCCAGGGGGACATGCCGGCTACACCTTC; CDR3: CASSARFTPGGHAGYTF
J: TRBJ1-1; size: few; V: TRBV7-8; D: .; DNA: TGTGCCAGCAGCTCGATAGGGGCGAACACTGAAGCTTTCTTT; CDR3: CASSSIGANTEAFF
J: TRBJ1-6; size: .; V: TRBV19; D: TRBD1; DNA: TGTGCCAGTAGTCACAGGACAGGGAGGGCGGATTCACCCCTCCACTTT; CDR3: CASSHRTGRADSPLHF
J: TRBJ1-1; size: .; V: TRBV10-3; D: .; DNA: TGTGCCATCAGAACAGATATGAACACTGAAGCTTTCTTT; CDR3: CAIRTDMNTEAFF
J: TRBJ2-7; size: .; V: TRBV5-1; D: TRBD1; DNA: TGCGCCAGCAGCTTGTTTGGGACAGGACAGGTCGAGCAGTACTTC; CDR3: CASSLFGTGQVEQYF
J: TRBJ1-4; size: .; V: TRBV9; D: .; DNA: TGTGCCAGCAGCGTCGGGCAGGGGAGCGAAAAACTGTTTTTT; CDR3: CASSVGQGSEKLFF
J: TRBJ2-1; size: .; V: TRBV9; D: TRBD2; DNA: TGTGCCAGCAGCGTGAGCGGGGCCAGCTCCTACAATGAGCAGTTCTTC; CDR3: CASSVSGASSYNEQFF
J: TRBJ2-2; size: .; V: TRBV11-3; D: .; DNA: TGTGCCAGCAATCCTGGGGACTCCGGGGAGCTGTTTTTT; CDR3: CASNPGDSGELFF
J: TRBJ2-3; size: .; V: TRBV5-6; D: TRBD2; DNA: TGTGCCAGCAGCTTAGCGGGAGTAACAGATACGCAGTATTTT; CDR3: CASSLAGVTDTQYF
J: TRBJ1-3; size: .; V: TRBV11-2; D: .; DNA: TGTGCCAGCAGCCCCCCAACAGGGCTCGGAGGAAACACCATATATTTT; CDR3: CASSPPTGLGGNTIYF
J: TRBJ1-1; size: .; V: TRBV24-1; D: .; DNA: TGTGCCACCAGTGACCGGAGTGGGAACACTGAAGCTTTCTTT; CDR3: CATSDRSGNTEAFF
J: TRBJ2-5; size: .; V: TRBV27; D: .; DNA: TGTGCCAGCAGGATCTCCTTTAGGGAGGAGGAGACCCAGTACTTC; CDR3: CASRISFREEETQYF
J: TRBJ1-2; size: .; V: TRBV30; D: .; DNA: TGTGCCTGGAGACGACAGCGCTATGGCTACACCTTC; CDR3: CAWRRQRYGYTF